These T cell receptor beta chains were read from a single sample in a study of cytomegalovirus exposure and HLA in healthy donors. The data were produced by immunoSEQ multiplex PCR, yet TCRdb's version contains in-frame clones alone and is incomplete. The data show 150,000 to 200,000 clones, over 75% seen once. Sequencing was done on a sample of PBMCs. These receptors were collected from a boy younger than 10 in good health and CMV-seronegative. Both conserved end residues are part of each CDR3. A D gene is named only where the DNA matches it firmly. Size values are once, few and many counts, or a class for expanded clones, and some rows have none.

>TRBJ2-1|.|TRBV5-1|.
CASSSQGLSYNEQFF
TGCGCCAGCAGCTCGCAGGGGTTATCCTACAATGAGCAGTTCTTC
>TRBJ2-2|.|TRBV5-5|TRBD1
CASSTLTGGAGELFF
TGTGCCAGCAGCACCCTGACAGGGGGGGCCGGGGAGCTGTTTTTT
>TRBJ2-7|.|TRBV27|.
CASSFKRGYEQYF
TGTGCCAGCAGTTTTAAACGCGGCTACGAGCAGTACTTC
>TRBJ1-1|.|TRBV10-1|TRBD1
CASSTGEDTEAFF
TGCGCCAGCTCGACAGGGGAGGACACTGAAGCTTTCTTT
>TRBJ2-1|.|TRBV9|.
CASSARARYNEQFF
TGTGCCAGCAGCGCCAGGGCTCGCTACAATGAGCAGTTCTTC
>TRBJ1-1|few|TRBV10-3|.
CAISESILNTEAFF
TGTGCCATCAGTGAGTCCATACTCAACACTGAAGCTTTCTTT
>TRBJ2-1|.|TRBV12-1|.
CASSSRTPGQGTEAPFNEQFF
TGTGCCAGCAGCTCTAGAACCCCGGGACAGGGAACGGAGGCGCCTTTTAATGAGCAGTTCTTC
>TRBJ1-1|.|TRBV6-5|.
CASRARGNTEAFF
TGTGCCAGCAGGGCCAGGGGGAACACTGAAGCTTTCTTT
>TRBJ1-1|.|TRBV4-3|.
CASSYRDTIRDGMNTEAFF
TGCGCCAGTTCTTACCGGGACACCATAAGGGATGGGATGAACACTGAAGCTTTCTTT
>TRBJ2-7|.|TRBV30|TRBD2
CAWQRGSGVFTF
TGTGCCTGGCAGCGAGGTAGCGGGGTTTTCACCTTC
>TRBJ2-2|.|TRBV19|TRBD2
CASSGALAGTGELFF
TGTGCCAGTAGTGGGGCACTAGCGGGCACCGGGGAGCTGTTTTTT
>TRBJ1-1|.|TRBV7-8|TRBD1
CASSLAQGGLPAPFF
TGTGCCAGCAGCTTAGCGCAGGGGGGTTTGCCAGCTCCTTTCTTT
>TRBJ1-2|.|TRBV7-9|.
CASSPRGGRVGYTF
TGTGCCAGCAGCCCTAGGGGTGGCAGGGTTGGCTACACCTTC
>TRBJ2-3|.|TRBV4-2|TRBD2
CASSQVTSGGPERVDTQYF
TGTGCCAGCAGCCAGGTTACTAGCGGGGGGCCGGAGAGGGTAGATACGCAGTATTTT
>TRBJ1-2|.|TRBV9|.
CASSSSGWTYGYTF
TGTGCCAGCAGCTCCTCCGGGTGGACTTATGGCTACACCTTC
>TRBJ1-2|.|TRBV18|.
CASSPGSSHYGYTF
TGTGCCAGCTCACCAGGGAGTTCCCATTATGGCTACACCTTC
>TRBJ2-1|.|TRBV19|TRBD2
CASSSTSGGPNNEQFF
TGTGCCAGTAGTTCGACTAGCGGGGGGCCAAACAATGAGCAGTTCTTC
>TRBJ2-3|.|TRBV19|TRBD2
CASSYHGLENTDTQYF
TGTGCCAGTAGTTATCACGGACTAGAAAACACAGATACGCAGTATTTT
>TRBJ1-1|once|TRBV13|.
CASSPQGTEAFF
TGTGCCAGCAGCCCCCAGGGCACTGAAGCTTTCTTT
>TRBJ1-6|few|TRBV27|TRBD1
CASSLFDRAIHNSPLHF
TGTGCCAGCAGTTTATTTGACAGGGCTATCCATAATTCACCCCTCCACTTT
>TRBJ2-7|.|TRBV7-8|TRBD1
CASSNAGQGYEQYF
TGTGCCAGCTCCAATGCGGGACAGGGTTACGAGCAGTACTTC
>TRBJ1-6|once|TRBV19|TRBD1
CASSRTGVKNSPLHF
TGTGCCAGTTCCCGGACAGGGGTAAAGAATTCACCCCTCCACTTT
>TRBJ1-1|few|TRBV18|TRBD1
CASSPRRQGGSEAFF
TGTGCCAGCTCACCAAGGCGACAGGGTGGCTCTGAAGCTTTCTTT
>TRBJ1-1|.|TRBV5-6|.
CASSWGGNTEAFF
TGTGCCAGCAGCTGGGGGGGAAACACTGAAGCTTTCTTT
>TRBJ2-7|.|TRBV5-6|.
CASSRGYEQYF
TGTGCCAGCAGCCGCGGCTACGAGCAGTACTTC
>TRBJ2-5|.|TRBV7-9|.
CASSPIIVPGAVKTQYF
TGTGCCAGCAGCCCCATAATAGTCCCGGGAGCCGTGAAGACCCAGTACTTC
>TRBJ1-2|.|TRBV7-8|TRBD1
CASNREIEGATGPYYGYTF
TGTGCCAGCAACCGTGAGATTGAGGGGGCAACCGGGCCCTACTATGGCTACACCTTC
>TRBJ2-7|.|TRBV7-2|.
CASSDGTPSYEQYF
TGTGCCAGCAGCGACGGGACACCTTCCTACGAGCAGTACTTC
>TRBJ1-1|.|TRBV6-1|.
CASRTPRTEAFF
TGTGCCAGCAGGACGCCTAGGACTGAAGCTTTCTTT
>TRBJ2-5|.|TRBV7-9|.
CAVGGHHQETQYF
TGTGCCGTTGGGGGACATCATCAAGAGACCCAGTACTTC
>TRBJ2-1|once|TRBV4-1|.
CASSQFDFPTNEQFF
TGCGCCAGCAGCCAATTCGACTTTCCTACGAATGAGCAGTTCTTC
>TRBJ2-5|.|TRBV15|.
CATSRATETQYF
TGTGCCACCAGCAGGGCAACGGAGACCCAGTACTTC
>TRBJ1-1|.|TRBV6-6|.
CASSYPYLKDTEAFF
TGTGCCAGCAGTTACCCCTATCTAAAAGACACTGAAGCTTTCTTT
>TRBJ2-3|.|TRBV5-1|TRBD2
CASSFSGGSTDTQYF
TGCGCCAGCAGCTTTAGCGGGGGGAGCACAGATACGCAGTATTTT
>TRBJ2-3|.|TRBV4-1|TRBD2
CASSQDGAGGRPDTQYF
TGCGCCAGCAGCCAAGATGGGGCGGGGGGGCGTCCAGATACGCAGTATTTT
>TRBJ2-5|few|TRBV5-4|.
CASSRGQGQETQYF
TGTGCCAGCAGCCGAGGGCAGGGGCAAGAGACCCAGTACTTC
>TRBJ2-3|.|TRBV2|.
CASRGASWDTQYF
TGTGCCAGCAGGGGTGCTAGCTGGGATACGCAGTATTTT
>TRBJ2-4|.|TRBV7-2|.
CASSLARPGGAKAGWAKNIQYF
TGTGCCAGCAGCTTAGCGAGACCGGGTGGGGCCAAGGCCGGGTGGGCCAAAAACATTCAGTACTTC
>TRBJ1-5|few|TRBV19|.
CASSIGRYSNQPQHF
TGTGCCAGTAGTATAGGGAGGTATAGCAATCAGCCCCAGCATTTT
>TRBJ2-6|.|TRBV13|TRBD2
CASSKGGGSGANVLTF
TGTGCCAGCAGCAAGGGCGGGGGTTCTGGGGCCAACGTCCTGACTTTC
>TRBJ2-3|.|TRBV7-9|TRBD2
CASSPGRGGTDTQYF
TGTGCCAGCAGCCCTGGGCGGGGGGGCACAGATACGCAGTATTTT
>TRBJ1-1|few|TRBV5-6|.
CASSSPGDTEAFF
TGTGCCAGCAGCTCACCAGGGGACACTGAAGCTTTCTTT
>TRBJ1-3|.|TRBV7-9|.
CASSLNRNSGNTIYF
TGTGCCAGCAGCTTAAACAGAAACTCTGGAAACACCATATATTTT
>TRBJ1-1|.|TRBV4-1|.
CASSKTPGLGAEAFF
TGCGCCAGCAGTAAAACCCCAGGGTTAGGGGCTGAAGCTTTCTTT
>TRBJ2-6|.|TRBV5-1|TRBD1
CASSLVGQGTSGANVLTF
TGCGCCAGCAGCTTGGTGGGACAGGGTACCTCTGGGGCCAACGTCCTGACTTTC
>TRBJ1-2|.|TRBV10-3|TRBD1
CAISPNPGQGPFGYTF
TGTGCCATCAGTCCCAACCCGGGACAGGGCCCGTTCGGCTACACCTTC
>TRBJ2-1|.|TRBV9|TRBD2
CASSPWGLANYNEQFF
TGTGCCAGCAGCCCGTGGGGACTAGCGAATTACAATGAGCAGTTCTTC
>TRBJ1-5|.|TRBV6-5|.
CASSETVDQPQHF
TGTGCCAGCAGTGAAACGGTGGATCAGCCCCAGCATTTT
>TRBJ2-7|.|TRBV4-2|TRBD2
CASSQAPPQLAGGSYEQYF
TGTGCCAGCAGCCAAGCCCCACCCCAACTAGCGGGGGGTTCCTACGAGCAGTACTTC
>TRBJ2-1|.|TRBV4-3|TRBD2
CASSHIRLAVGNEQFF
TGCGCCAGCAGCCATATCCGGCTAGCGGTTGGCAATGAGCAGTTCTTC
>TRBJ2-3|.|TRBV9|TRBD1
CASSALTGGDTQYF
TGTGCCAGCAGCGCCCTCACAGGGGGGGATACGCAGTATTTT
>TRBJ2-7|.|TRBV7-3|.
CASSVGPGSSYEQYF
TGTGCCAGCAGCGTAGGCCCGGGGAGCTCCTACGAGCAGTACTTC